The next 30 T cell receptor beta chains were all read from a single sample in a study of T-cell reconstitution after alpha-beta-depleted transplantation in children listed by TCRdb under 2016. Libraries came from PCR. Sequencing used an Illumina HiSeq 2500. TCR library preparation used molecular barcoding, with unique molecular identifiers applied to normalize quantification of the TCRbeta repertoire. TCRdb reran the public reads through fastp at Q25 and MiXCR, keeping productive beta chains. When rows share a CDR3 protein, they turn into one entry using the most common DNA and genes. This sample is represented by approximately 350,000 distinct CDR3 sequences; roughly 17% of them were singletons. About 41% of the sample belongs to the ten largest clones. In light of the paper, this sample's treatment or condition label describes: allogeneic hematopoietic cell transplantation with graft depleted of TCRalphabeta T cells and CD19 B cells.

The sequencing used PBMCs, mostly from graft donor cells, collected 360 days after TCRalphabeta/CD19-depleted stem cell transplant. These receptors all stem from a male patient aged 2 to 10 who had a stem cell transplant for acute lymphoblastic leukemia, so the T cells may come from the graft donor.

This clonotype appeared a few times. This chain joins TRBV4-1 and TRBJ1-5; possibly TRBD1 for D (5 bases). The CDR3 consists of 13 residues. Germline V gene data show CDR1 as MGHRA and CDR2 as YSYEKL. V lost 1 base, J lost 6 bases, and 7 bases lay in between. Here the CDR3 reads CASSQAGVQPQHF. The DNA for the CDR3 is TGCGCCAGCAGCCAAGCGGGGGTTCAGCCCCAGCATTTT.

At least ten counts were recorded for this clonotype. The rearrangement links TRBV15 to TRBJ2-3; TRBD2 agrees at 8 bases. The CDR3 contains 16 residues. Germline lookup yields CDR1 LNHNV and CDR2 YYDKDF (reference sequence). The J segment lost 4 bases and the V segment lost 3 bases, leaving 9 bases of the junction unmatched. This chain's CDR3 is CATSSGLAGVSDTQYF. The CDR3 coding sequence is TGTGCCACCAGCAGTGGACTAGCAGGGGTTTCAGATACGCAGTATTTT.

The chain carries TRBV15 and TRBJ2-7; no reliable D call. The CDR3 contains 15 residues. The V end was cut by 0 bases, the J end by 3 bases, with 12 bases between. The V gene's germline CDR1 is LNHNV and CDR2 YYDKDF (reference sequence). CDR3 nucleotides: TGTGCCACCAGCAGAGATCGGAGACCTAACTACGAGCAGTACTTC. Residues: CATSRDRRPNYEQYF. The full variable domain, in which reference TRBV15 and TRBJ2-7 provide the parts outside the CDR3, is DAMVIQNPRYQVTQFGKPVTLSCSQTLNHNVMYWYQQKSSQAPKLLFHYYDKDFNNEADTPDNFQSRRPNTSFCFLDIRSPGLGDTAMYLCATSRDRRPNYEQYFGPGTRLTVT.

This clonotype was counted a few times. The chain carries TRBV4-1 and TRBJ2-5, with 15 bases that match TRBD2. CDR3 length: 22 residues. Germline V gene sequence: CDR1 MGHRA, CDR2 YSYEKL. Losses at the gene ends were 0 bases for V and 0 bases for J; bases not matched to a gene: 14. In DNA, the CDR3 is TGCGCCAGCAGCCAAGAAATGTCGTCGGGACTAGCGGGAGGAGGATACCAAGAGACCCAGTACTTC. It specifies CASSQEMSSGLAGGGYQETQYF.

CDR3 in amino acids: CASSQGGVGDIQYF. CDR3 bases: TGTGCCAGCAGCCAAGGAGGTGTAGGAGACATTCAGTACTTC. The V gene is TRBV4-2, the J gene TRBJ2-4; no definite D call. From germline, CDR1 is LGHNA and CDR2 YNFKEQ. Trimming left V 1 base short and J 8 bases short, with 12 bases between. The CDR3 has 14 residues.

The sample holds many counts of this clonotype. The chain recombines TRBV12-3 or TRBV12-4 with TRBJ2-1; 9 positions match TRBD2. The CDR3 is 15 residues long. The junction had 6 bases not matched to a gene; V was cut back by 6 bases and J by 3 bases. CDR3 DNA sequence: TGTGCCAGCAGCCGTAGCGGGAGTGGCTACAATGAGCAGTTCTTC. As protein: CASSRSGSGYNEQFF.

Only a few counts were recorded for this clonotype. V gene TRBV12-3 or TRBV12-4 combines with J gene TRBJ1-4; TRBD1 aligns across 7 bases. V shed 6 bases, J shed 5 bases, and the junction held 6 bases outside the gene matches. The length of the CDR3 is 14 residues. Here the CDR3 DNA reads TGTGCCAGCAGGGCGGACAGGATCAATGAAAAACTGTTTTTT. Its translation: CASRADRINEKLFF.

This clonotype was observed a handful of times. This chain's CDR3 is CASSRFGSRAYNEQFF. The CDR3 DNA follows: TGTGCCAGCAGCCGCTTCGGTTCCCGGGCCTACAATGAGCAGTTCTTC. V usage is TRBV5-5 and J usage is TRBJ2-1, with D unclear. The V and J ends lost 4 bases and 2 bases respectively, with 16 bases between them. Germline assignment: CDR1 SGHKS and CDR2 YYEKEE (reference sequence). This CDR3 contains 16 residues.

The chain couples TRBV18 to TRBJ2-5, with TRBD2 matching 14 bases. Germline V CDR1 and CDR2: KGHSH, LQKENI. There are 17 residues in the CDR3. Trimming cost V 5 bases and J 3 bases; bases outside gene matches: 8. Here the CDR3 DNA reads TGTGCCAGCTCAACGACTCCGGGACTAGCGGGAGAAGAGACCCAGTACTTC. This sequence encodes CASSTTPGLAGEETQYF.

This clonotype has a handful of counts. CDR3 sequence: CASSLPSGRANTGELFF. DNA for the CDR3: TGCGCCAGCAGCTTGCCTAGCGGGAGGGCGAACACCGGGGAGCTGTTTTTT. V and J are TRBV5-1 and TRBJ2-2; TRBD2 agrees at 12 bases. This CDR3 is 17 amino acids long. With 1 base clipped from V and 0 bases from J, the junction kept 1 base outside the gene matches. Per the germline V gene, CDR1 is SGHRS and CDR2 is YFSETQ.

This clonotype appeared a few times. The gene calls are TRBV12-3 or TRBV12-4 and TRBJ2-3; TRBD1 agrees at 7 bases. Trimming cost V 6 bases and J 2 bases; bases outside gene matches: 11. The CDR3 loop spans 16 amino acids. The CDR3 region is CASRLTGVGLTDTQYF. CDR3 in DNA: TGTGCCAGCAGATTAACAGGGGTCGGACTCACAGATACGCAGTATTTT.

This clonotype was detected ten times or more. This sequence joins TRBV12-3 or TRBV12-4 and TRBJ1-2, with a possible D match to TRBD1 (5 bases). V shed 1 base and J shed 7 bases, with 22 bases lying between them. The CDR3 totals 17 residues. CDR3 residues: CASSLGGLTGPSGGYTF. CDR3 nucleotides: TGTGCCAGCAGTTTAGGAGGTTTAACAGGACCGTCGGGTGGCTACACCTTC.

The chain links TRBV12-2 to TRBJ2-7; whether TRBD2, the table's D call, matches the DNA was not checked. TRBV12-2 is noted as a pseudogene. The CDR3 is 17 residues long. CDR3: CASRLGTSGSTGYEQYF. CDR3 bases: TGTGCAAGTCGCTTGGGGACTAGCGGGAGTACGGGCTACGAGCAGTACTTC.

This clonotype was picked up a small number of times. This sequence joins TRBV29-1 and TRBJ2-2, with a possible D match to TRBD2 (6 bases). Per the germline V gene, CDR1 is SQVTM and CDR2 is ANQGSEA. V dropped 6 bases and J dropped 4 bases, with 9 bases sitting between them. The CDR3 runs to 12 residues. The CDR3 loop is CSVGTFTGELFF. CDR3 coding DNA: TGCAGCGTCGGGACTTTCACCGGGGAGCTGTTTTTT.

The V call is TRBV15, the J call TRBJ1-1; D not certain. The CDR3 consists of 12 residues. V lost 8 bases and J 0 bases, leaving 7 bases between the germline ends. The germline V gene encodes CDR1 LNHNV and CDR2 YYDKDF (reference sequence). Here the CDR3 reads CATGSLNTEAFF. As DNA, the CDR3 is TGTGCCACCGGATCTCTGAACACTGAAGCTTTCTTT.

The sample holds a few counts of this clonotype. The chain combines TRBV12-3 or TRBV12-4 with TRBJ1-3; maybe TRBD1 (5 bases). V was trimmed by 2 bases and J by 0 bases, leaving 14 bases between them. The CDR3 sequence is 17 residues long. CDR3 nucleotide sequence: TGTGCCAGCAGTTTAAAGGGGACTGGGGCCTCTGGAAACACCATATATTTT. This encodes CASSLKGTGASGNTIYF.

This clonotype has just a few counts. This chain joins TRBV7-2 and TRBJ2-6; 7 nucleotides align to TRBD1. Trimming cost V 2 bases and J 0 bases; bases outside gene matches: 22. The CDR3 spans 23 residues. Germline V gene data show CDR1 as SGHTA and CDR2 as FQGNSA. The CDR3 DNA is TGTGCCAGCAGCTTATTCCCGGTGGTATGGGACAGCCCCCAGGGCTCTGGGGCCAACGTCCTGACTTTC. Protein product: CASSLFPVVWDSPQGSGANVLTF.

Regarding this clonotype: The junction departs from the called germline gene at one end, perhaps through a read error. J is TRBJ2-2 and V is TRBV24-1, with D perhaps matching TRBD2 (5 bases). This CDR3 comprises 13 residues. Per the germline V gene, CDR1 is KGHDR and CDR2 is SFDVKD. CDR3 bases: TGTGCCACAGAGCCCTCCAACACCGGGGATCTGTTTTTT. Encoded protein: CATEPSNTGDLFF.

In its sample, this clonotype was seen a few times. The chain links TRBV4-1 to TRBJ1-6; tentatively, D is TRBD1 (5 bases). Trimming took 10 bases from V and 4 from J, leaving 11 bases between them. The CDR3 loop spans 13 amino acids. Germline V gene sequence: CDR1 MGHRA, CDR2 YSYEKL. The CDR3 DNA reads TGCGCCACCTCAGACAGATATAATTCACCCCTCCACTTT. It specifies CATSDRYNSPLHF.

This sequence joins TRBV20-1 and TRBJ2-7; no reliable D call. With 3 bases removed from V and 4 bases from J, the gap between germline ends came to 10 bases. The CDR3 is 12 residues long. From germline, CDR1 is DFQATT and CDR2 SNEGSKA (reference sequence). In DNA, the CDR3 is TGCAGTGCTAGTGGGAAGGGTTACGAGCAGTACTTC. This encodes CSASGKGYEQYF.

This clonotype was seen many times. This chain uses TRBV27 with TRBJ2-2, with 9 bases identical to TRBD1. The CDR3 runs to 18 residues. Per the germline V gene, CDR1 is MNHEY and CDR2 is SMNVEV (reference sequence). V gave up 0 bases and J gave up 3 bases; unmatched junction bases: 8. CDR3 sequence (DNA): TGTGCCAGCAGTTTATCAGGGGACAGGGTGAGGTACACCGGGGAGCTGTTTTTT. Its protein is CASSLSGDRVRYTGELFF.

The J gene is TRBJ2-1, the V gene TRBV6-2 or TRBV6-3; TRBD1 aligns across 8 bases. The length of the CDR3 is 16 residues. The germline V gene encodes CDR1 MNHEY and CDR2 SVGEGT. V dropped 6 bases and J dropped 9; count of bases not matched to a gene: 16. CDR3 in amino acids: CASRTIDRGVESEQFF. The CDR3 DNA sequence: TGTGCCAGCAGGACAATAGACAGGGGCGTGGAGAGTGAGCAGTTCTTC.

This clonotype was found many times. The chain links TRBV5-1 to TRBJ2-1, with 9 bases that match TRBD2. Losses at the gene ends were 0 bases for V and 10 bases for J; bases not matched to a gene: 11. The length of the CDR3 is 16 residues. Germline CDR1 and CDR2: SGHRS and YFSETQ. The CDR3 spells CASSLDGLAGGSEQFF. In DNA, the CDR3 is TGCGCCAGCAGCTTGGATGGTTTGGCGGGAGGGAGCGAGCAGTTCTTC.

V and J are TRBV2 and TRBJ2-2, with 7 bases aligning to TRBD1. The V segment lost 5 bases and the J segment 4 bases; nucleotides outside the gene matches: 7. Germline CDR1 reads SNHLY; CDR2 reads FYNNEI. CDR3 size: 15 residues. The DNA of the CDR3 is TGTGCCAGCAGTCGCTACAGGGGAATCACCGGGGAGCTGTTTTTT. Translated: CASSRYRGITGELFF. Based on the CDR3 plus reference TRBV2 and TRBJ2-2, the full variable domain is EPEVTQTPSHQVTQMGQEVILRCVPISNHLYFYWYRQILGQKVEFLVSFYNNEISEKSEIFDDQFSVERPDGSNFTLKIRSTKLEDSAMYFCASSRYRGITGELFFGEGSRLTVL.

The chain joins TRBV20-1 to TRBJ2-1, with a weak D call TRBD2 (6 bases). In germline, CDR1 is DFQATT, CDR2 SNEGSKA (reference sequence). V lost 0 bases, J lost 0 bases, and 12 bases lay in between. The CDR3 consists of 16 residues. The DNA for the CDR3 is TGCAGTGCTAGAGATTTAGCGGAGACCTCCTACAATGAGCAGTTCTTC. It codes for CSARDLAETSYNEQFF.

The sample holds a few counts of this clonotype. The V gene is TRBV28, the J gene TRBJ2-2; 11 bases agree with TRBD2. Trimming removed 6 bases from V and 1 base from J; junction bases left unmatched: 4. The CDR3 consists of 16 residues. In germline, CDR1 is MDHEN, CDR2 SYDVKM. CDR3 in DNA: TGTGCCAGCAGGGTACTAGCGGGGGTGAACACCGGGGAGCTGTTTTTT. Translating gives CASRVLAGVNTGELFF.

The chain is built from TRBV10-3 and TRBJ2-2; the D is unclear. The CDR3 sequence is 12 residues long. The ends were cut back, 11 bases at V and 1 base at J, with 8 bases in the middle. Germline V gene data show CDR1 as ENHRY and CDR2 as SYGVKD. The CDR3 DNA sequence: TGTGCCGCCCTCCGGAACACCGGGGAGCTGTTTTTT. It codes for CAALRNTGELFF.

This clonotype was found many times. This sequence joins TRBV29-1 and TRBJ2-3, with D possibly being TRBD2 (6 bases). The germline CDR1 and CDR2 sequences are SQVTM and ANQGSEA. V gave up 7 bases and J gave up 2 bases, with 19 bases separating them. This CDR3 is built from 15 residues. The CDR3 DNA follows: TGCAGCGACCGCGGGAATGGGGTACACACAGATACGCAGTATTTT. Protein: CSDRGNGVHTDTQYF.

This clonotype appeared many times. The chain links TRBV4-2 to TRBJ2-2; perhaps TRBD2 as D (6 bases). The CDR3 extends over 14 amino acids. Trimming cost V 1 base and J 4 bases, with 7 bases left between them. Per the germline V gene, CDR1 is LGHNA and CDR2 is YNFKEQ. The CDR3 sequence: CASSQVSGTGELFF. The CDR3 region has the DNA TGTGCCAGCAGCCAAGTTAGCGGCACCGGGGAGCTGTTTTTT.

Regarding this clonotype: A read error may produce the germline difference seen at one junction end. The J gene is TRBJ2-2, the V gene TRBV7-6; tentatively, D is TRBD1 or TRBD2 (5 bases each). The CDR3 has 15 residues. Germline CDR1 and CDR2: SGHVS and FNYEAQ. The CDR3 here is CASSYRDGYTWELFF. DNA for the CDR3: TGTGCCAGCAGCTACCGGGACGGATACACCTGGGAGCTGTTTTTT.